These 23 T cell receptor beta chains came from one sample sequenced in a study of blood T cells in healthy people across ages. Combining a sample-barcoded 5' primer with a J-beta primer mix, a second PCR ran for roughly 7 to 11 cycles. TCRdb independently ran MiXCR on the 5' RACE reads; one entry per CDR3 protein. Among 540,000 or so distinct CDR3 sequences listed, 24% were seen once. In addition, the sample was reused for a study of T cells of mothers and their children.

What was sequenced was blood. The source of these receptors is a boy aged 10-17 years in good health.

The chain is built from TRBV11-2 and TRBJ1-4, with D possibly matching TRBD1 (5 bases). The length of the CDR3 is 16 residues. Per the germline V gene, CDR1 is SGHAT and CDR2 is FQNNGV. V gave up 5 bases and J gave up 0 bases, with 13 bases separating them. This CDR3 is CASSPGASATNEKLFF. The CDR3 region has the DNA TGTGCCAGCAGCCCTGGGGCGTCTGCAACTAATGAAAAACTGTTTTTT. Based on the CDR3 plus reference TRBV11-2 and TRBJ1-4, the full variable domain is EAGVAQSPRYKIIEKRQSVAFWCNPISGHATLYWYQQILGQGPKLLIQFQNNGVVDDSQLPKDRFSAERLKGVDSTLKIQPAKLEDSAVYLCASSPGASATNEKLFFGSGTQLSVL.

The table lists this clonotype with many counts. J is TRBJ2-5 and V is TRBV13, with D possibly being TRBD1 (8 bases). V shed 5 bases and J shed 4 bases, with 20 bases lying between them. The CDR3 length is 16 residues. Germline loops: CDR1 PRHDT, CDR2 FYEKMQ (reference sequence). CDR3 in amino acids: CASSKTSLTGGETQYF. The CDR3 DNA sequence: TGTGCCAGCAGCAAGACTAGCTTAACAGGGGGAGAGACCCAGTACTTC.

The rearrangement uses TRBV4-3 and TRBJ2-2; D may match TRBD1 or TRBD2 (5 bases each). Germline assignment: CDR1 LGHNA and CDR2 YSLEER. Trimming left V 4 bases short and J 3 bases short, with 15 bases between. This CDR3 region has 16 residues. The DNA for the CDR3 is TGCGCCAGCAGCCCCGGGGCGAGAGCGTACACCGGGGAGCTGTTTTTT. This sequence encodes CASSPGARAYTGELFF.

This clonotype was counted a few times. The chain carries TRBV28 and TRBJ2-7, with D tentatively TRBD2 (6 bases). Germline lookup yields CDR1 MDHEN and CDR2 SYDVKM. V was clipped by 6 bases and J by 2 bases, with 17 bases between them. The CDR3 has 15 residues. The CDR3 sequence is CASRAPEGQTYEQYF. The CDR3 coding sequence is TGTGCCAGCAGAGCACCGGAGGGCCAAACCTACGAGCAGTACTTC.

This clonotype has just one count. The rearrangement uses TRBV3-1 and TRBJ1-1; weak D call: TRBD1 (6 bases). Germline-derived CDR1 and CDR2 are LGHDT and YNNKEL (reference sequence). V was shortened by 2 bases and J by 4 bases, with 23 bases between the two germline ends. This CDR3 has 18 residues. The CDR3 sequence is CASSQLAKGPRGGTEAFF. As DNA, the CDR3 is TGTGCCAGCAGCCAACTAGCCAAGGGTCCCAGGGGCGGCACTGAAGCTTTCTTT.

This clonotype occurred a few times. V is TRBV5-4 and J is TRBJ2-7; a weak D match, TRBD2 (5 bases). V dropped 3 bases and J dropped 4 bases, with 8 bases sitting between them. From germline, CDR1 is SGHNT and CDR2 YYREEE (reference sequence). The CDR3 has 12 amino acids. The CDR3 DNA reads TGTGCCAGCAGCTCCGGGGTTTACGAGCAGTACTTC. It translates to CASSSGVYEQYF. Full variable domain (missing parts from reference TRBV5-4 and TRBJ2-7): ETGVTQSPTHLIKTRGQQVTLRCSSQSGHNTVSWYQQALGQGPQFIFQYYREEENGRGNFPPRFSGLQFPNYSSELNVNALELDDSALYLCASSSGVYEQYFGPGTRLTVT.

This clonotype was detected a few times. The rearrangement links TRBV5-1 to TRBJ2-7; no clear D gene. This CDR3 comprises 13 residues. Germline V CDR1 and CDR2: SGHRS, YFSETQ. V lost 4 bases, J lost 2 bases, and 10 bases lay in between. The CDR3 here is CASSPDPTYEQYF. Here the CDR3 DNA reads TGCGCCAGCAGCCCAGACCCAACCTACGAGCAGTACTTC.

This clonotype was counted between two and nine times. This chain joins TRBV7-9 and TRBJ2-7; 7 nucleotides agree with TRBD1. CDR1 and CDR2 from the germline V gene are SEHNR and FQNEAQ (reference sequence). V trimming: 5 bases; J trimming: 4 bases; junction bases outside the gene matches: 11. This CDR3 is built from 15 residues. The CDR3 here is CASSTHRGLQYEQYF. The CDR3 DNA is TGTGCCAGCAGCACCCACAGGGGTTTACAATACGAGCAGTACTTC.

This clonotype was recorded once. The junction departs from germline at one end; a sequencing error may be responsible. The chain uses TRBV20-1 and TRBJ2-5; D is perhaps TRBD2 (5 bases). Gene TRBJ2-1 matches the end of the DNA better, so the J call may be wrong. This CDR3 spans 15 amino acids. Germline loops: CDR1 DFQATT, CDR2 SNEGSKA (reference sequence). CDR3 region: CSARVPGFTYNEQFF. The DNA of the CDR3 is TGCAGTGCTAGAGTCCCGGGGTTTACCTACAATGAACAGTTCTTC.

The sample holds a few counts of this clonotype. The chain joins TRBV2 to TRBJ1-2; no firm D call. Per germline, CDR1 SNHLY and CDR2 FYNNEI. The CDR3 consists of 12 residues. V gave up 3 bases and J gave up 5 bases, with 7 bases separating them. CDR3 region: CASSEVQYGYTF. CDR3 nucleotide sequence: TGTGCCAGCAGTGAGGTCCAATATGGCTACACCTTC.

This clonotype was counted many times. V gene TRBV20-1 combines with J gene TRBJ2-7; a weak D match, TRBD1 (7 bases). V lost 1 base, J lost 3 bases, and 19 bases lay in between. The CDR3 extends over 16 amino acids. Germline V gives CDR1 DFQATT, CDR2 SNEGSKA (reference sequence). The CDR3 DNA is TGCAGTGCTAGAGCTCCACGGGGGACAGATAACTACGAGCAGTACTTC. As protein: CSARAPRGTDNYEQYF.

To note about this clonotype: One junction end does not reproduce the germline sequence, and a read error may be involved. This chain links TRBV5-1 with TRBJ2-1; weak D call: TRBD1 (5 bases). Per the germline V gene, CDR1 is SGHRS and CDR2 is YFSETQ. The CDR3 is made up of 15 amino acids. The CDR3 loop reads CAGSLAQGSYNEQFF. CDR3 DNA: TGCGCCGGCAGCTTGGCGCAGGGCTCCTACAATGAGCAGTTCTTC. The entire variable domain, with the rest obtained from reference TRBV5-1 and TRBJ2-1, is as follows: KAGVTQTPRYLIKTRGQQVTLSCSPISGHRSVSWYQQTPGQGLQFLFEYFSETQRNKGNFPGRFSGRQFSNSRSEMNVSTLELGDSALYLCAGSLAQGSYNEQFFGPGTRLTVL.

The V gene is TRBV20-1, the J gene TRBJ2-1, with unresolved D. V lost 6 bases and J lost 9, with 12 bases in between. CDR1 is DFQATT, CDR2 SNEGSKA, per germline (reference sequence). The CDR3 loop spans 11 amino acids. DNA for the CDR3: TGCAGTGCCACCTCCCAAGTTGAGCAGTTCTTC. As protein: CSATSQVEQFF.

The chain couples TRBV4-1 to TRBJ1-4, with TRBD1 matching 9 bases. J lost 4 bases, V lost 8 bases, and 8 bases had no gene match. The CDR3 totals 15 residues. Germline lookup yields CDR1 MGHRA and CDR2 YSYEKL. The CDR3 nucleotides read TGCGCCAGCTCCACACCGGGACAGGGTAATGAAAAACTGTTTTTT. Amino acid sequence: CASSTPGQGNEKLFF.

This clonotype appeared a single time. The V call is TRBV7-9, the J call TRBJ1-2; 10 bases are a match to TRBD1. With 3 bases clipped from V and 8 bases from J, the junction kept 9 bases outside the gene matches. This CDR3 has 15 amino acids. CDR1 and CDR2 (germline): SEHNR, FQNEAQ (reference sequence). The CDR3 DNA follows: TGTGCCAGCAGCTTCCCCCGGGACAGGGGTCGGGGCTACACCTTC. Its protein product is CASSFPRDRGRGYTF.

CDR3 sequence reads: CASSLAGYSTDTQYF. The CDR3 nucleotides read TGTGCCAGCAGCTTAGCGGGTTATAGCACAGATACGCAGTATTTT. The rearrangement uses TRBV7-2 and TRBJ2-3; D gene uncertain. Trimming stripped 0 bases from V and 0 bases from J, with 7 bases between. The CDR3 contains 15 residues. The germline V gene encodes CDR1 SGHTA and CDR2 FQGNSA.

The rearrangement links TRBV7-9 to TRBJ1-2; 7 bases align to TRBD1. This CDR3 is 16 amino acids long. Germline assignment: CDR1 SEHNR and CDR2 FQNEAQ (reference sequence). V was clipped by 0 bases and J by 3 bases; unmatched bases: 7. CDR3 DNA sequence: TGTGCCAGCAGCTTAGCAGGGGGCGCGTTTCACTATGGCTACACCTTC. Translation gives CASSLAGGAFHYGYTF. The full variable domain, its missing parts supplied by reference TRBV7-9 and TRBJ1-2, is DTGVSQNPRHKITKRGQNVTFRCDPISEHNRLYWYRQTLGQGPEFLTYFQNEAQLEKSRLLSDRFSAERPKGSFSTLEIQRTEQGDSAMYLCASSLAGGAFHYGYTFGSGTRLTVV.

A few counts support this clonotype. V and J are TRBV9 and TRBJ2-1; D not resolved. This CDR3 is built from 14 residues. Per germline, CDR1 SGDLS and CDR2 YYNGEE. Between the trimmed V and J ends, which lost 0 bases and 10 bases, there was a span of 14 bases. Here the CDR3 reads CASSVGGVNMEQFF. In nucleotides, the CDR3 is TGTGCCAGCAGCGTAGGGGGTGTGAATATGGAGCAGTTCTTC.

CDR3 amino acids: CASSLGLWKKGNTIYF. CDR3 in DNA: TGTGCCAGCAGCTTAGGCCTATGGAAGAAGGGAAACACCATATATTTT. The chain combines TRBV13 with TRBJ1-3; D remains unclear. This CDR3 is 16 amino acids long. In germline, CDR1 is PRHDT, CDR2 FYEKMQ (reference sequence). V lost 0 bases, J lost 4 bases, and 13 bases lay in between.

J is TRBJ1-5 and V is TRBV7-2; TRBD1 is a possible D gene (5 bases). Germline assignment: CDR1 SGHTA and CDR2 FQGNSA. This CDR3 region has 14 residues. V dropped 5 bases and J dropped 4 bases, with 12 bases sitting between them. This CDR3 reads CASSRLGTNQPQHF. For the CDR3, the DNA is TGTGCCAGCAGCCGACTCGGGACGAATCAGCCCCAGCATTTT.

This clonotype was seen a few times. The rearrangement links TRBV12-3 or TRBV12-4 to TRBJ2-1, with 8 bases matching TRBD1. The CDR3 runs 16 residues. With 4 bases clipped from V and 2 bases from J, the junction kept 7 bases outside the gene matches. The CDR3 DNA follows: TGTGCCAGCAGTTCGGCAGGGGGCATGGCCTACAATGAGCAGTTCTTC. Translating gives CASSSAGGMAYNEQFF.

This clonotype has just a few counts. This chain uses TRBV28 with TRBJ1-4; no firm D call. V was shortened by 6 bases and J by 3 bases, with 5 bases between the two germline ends. CDR1 and CDR2 (germline): MDHEN, SYDVKM. The CDR3 contains 12 residues. The CDR3 nucleotides read TGTGCCAGCAGGTCCTCTAATGAAAAACTGTTTTTT. Protein: CASRSSNEKLFF. The full variable domain, its missing parts supplied by reference TRBV28 and TRBJ1-4, is DVKVTQSSRYLVKRTGEKVFLECVQDMDHENMFWYRQDPGLGLRLIYFSYDVKMKEKGDIPEGYSVSREKKERFSLILESASTNQTSMYLCASRSSNEKLFFGSGTQLSVL.

The table lists this clonotype with a few counts. The V call is TRBV20-1, the J call TRBJ2-7, with D unclear. The germline V gene encodes CDR1 DFQATT and CDR2 SNEGSKA (reference sequence). V dropped 0 bases and J dropped 4 bases, with 13 bases sitting between them. This CDR3 spans 14 amino acids. CDR3 amino acids: CSARDQGAVYEQYF. Here the CDR3 DNA reads TGCAGTGCTAGAGATCAAGGAGCAGTGTACGAGCAGTACTTC.